What follows are 6 T cell receptor beta chains derived from one specimen sequenced in a study of tumor T cells in aggressive B-cell lymphoma. Some clones are missing from TCRdb's copy, which holds only in-frame ones; the method was immunoSEQ multiplex PCR. The data contain about 11,000 clones, 80% to 95% of them singletons. The specimen was tumor tissue. These receptors came from an adult with diffuse large B cell lymphoma.

CDR3 sequence: CASSLEGGTGTYEQYF. CDR3 DNA: TGTGCCAGCAGCTTAGAGGGGGGGACAGGGACCTACGAGCAGTACTTC. V and J are TRBV7-3 and TRBJ2-7, with 9 bases lining up with TRBD1. This CDR3 is 16 amino acids long. CDR1 is SGHTA and CDR2 is FQGTGA in the germline V gene. Germline trimming cut 2 bases from V and 2 bases from J; bases unmatched to any gene: 7.

V is TRBV5-1 and J is TRBJ1-1; D unclear. The CDR3 extends over 12 amino acids. V shed 2 bases and J shed 7 bases, with 9 bases lying between them. CDR1 and CDR2 from the germline V gene are SGHRS and YFSETQ. CDR3 protein: CASSFGGGEAFF. The CDR3 DNA is TGCGCCAGCAGCTTCGGCGGAGGTGAAGCTTTCTTT. Combining the CDR3 with reference TRBV5-1 and TRBJ1-1 gives the whole variable domain KAGVTQTPRYLIKTRGQQVTLSCSPISGHRSVSWYQQTPGQGLQFLFEYFSETQRNKGNFPGRFSGRQFSNSRSEMNVSTLELGDSALYLCASSFGGGEAFFGQGTRLTVV.

This clone was detected only once. The chain links TRBV4-1 to TRBJ1-2, with 12 nucleotides matching TRBD1. V trimming: 4 bases; J trimming: 6 bases; junction bases outside the gene matches: 3. The CDR3 sequence is 14 residues long. CDR1 MGHRA and CDR2 YSYEKL come from the germline V gene. This CDR3 is CASSPGTGGNGYTF. Written as DNA, the CDR3 is TGCGCCAGCAGCCCGGGGACAGGGGGCAATGGCTACACCTTC.

This clone was detected a few times. The chain couples TRBV7-8 to TRBJ1-2, with D perhaps TRBD1 (6 bases). V lost 0 bases and J 7 bases, leaving 9 bases between the germline ends. The CDR3 covers 13 residues. Looked up from germline, CDR1 is SGHVS and CDR2 is FQNEAQ. Here the CDR3 DNA reads TGTGCCAGCAGCTTAGCGGGGGCGGGTGGCTACACCTTC. Its translation: CASSLAGAGGYTF.

The rearrangement joins TRBV19 to TRBJ1-2; the D gene is possibly TRBD1 (6 bases). This CDR3 is built from 9 residues. Deletions cut 10 bases from V and 8 bases from J, with 8 bases between. Germline values: CDR1 LNHDA, CDR2 SQIVND (reference sequence). For the CDR3, the DNA is TGTGCCACAAGGGGGGGCTACACCTTC. This gives the protein CATRGGYTF. Based on the CDR3 plus reference TRBV19 and TRBJ1-2, the full variable domain is DGGITQSPKYLFRKEGQNVTLSCEQNLNHDAMYWYRQDPGQGLRLIYYSQIVNDFQKGDIAEGYSVSREKKESFPLTVTSAQKNPTAFYLCATRGGYTFGSGTRLTVV.

This clone was seen more than once but under ten times. The chain employs TRBV2 and TRBJ1-2; tentative D call: TRBD1 (5 bases). The CDR3 covers 15 residues. In germline, CDR1 is SNHLY, CDR2 FYNNEI. V was shortened by 6 bases and J by 2 bases, with 16 bases between the two germline ends. The CDR3 DNA sequence: TGTGCCAGCAGCCGCGGGGCTGGGAGGAACTATGGCTACACCTTC. This gives the protein CASSRGAGRNYGYTF.